This T cell receptor beta chain was sequenced during a study of blood T cell repertoires in COVID-19. Across the whole study: In each case, the material was cDNA or gDNA derived from T cells, B-cell-depleted T cells, or PBMCs.

This CDR3 contains 14 residues. CDR1 is SSHAT, CDR2 FNYEAQ, per germline (reference sequence). With regard to this clone: An end of the junction differs from the germline gene, which may be a read error.

Here immunoSEQ multiplex PCR was the method, and the copy in TCRdb shows in-frame clones only, minus some. Of 110,000 or so clones listed, approximately 85% are singletons. This TCR was recovered from a woman aged 60-75 years with COVID-19, enrolled during active disease. The specimen sequenced was peripheral blood. This chain links TRBV7-7 with TRBJ2-2; 8 nucleotides agree with TRBD2. CDR3 region: CASTGGQDTGELFF. CDR3 coding DNA: TGTGCTAGCACGGGGGGGCAGGACACCGGGGAGCTGTTTTTT.